This T cell receptor (beta chain) stems from a study of CD8 T cells in ankylosing spondylitis. TCRdb reprocessed the 5' RACE reads via MiXCR and lists one record per CDR3 protein. The sample gives about 140,000 distinct CDR3 sequences, 6.5% to 8.5% of which show up once; about 7.1% is in the top ten. Trimming at V came to 2 bases and at J to 1 base, leaving 1 base not matched to a gene. This CDR3 is 14 amino acids long. Germline V gene sequence: CDR1 SGHTS, CDR2 YDEGEE. The receptor comes from a male donor with ankylosing spondylitis. V is TRBV5-8 and J is TRBJ2-3; 7 bases map to TRBD1. Material for sequencing was synovial fluid, either unsorted or a sorted T cell fraction (not recorded which). The CDR3 coding sequence is TGTGCCAGCAGCTTTGACAGGGGCACAGATACGCAGTATTTT. It is translated as CASSFDRGTDTQYF.